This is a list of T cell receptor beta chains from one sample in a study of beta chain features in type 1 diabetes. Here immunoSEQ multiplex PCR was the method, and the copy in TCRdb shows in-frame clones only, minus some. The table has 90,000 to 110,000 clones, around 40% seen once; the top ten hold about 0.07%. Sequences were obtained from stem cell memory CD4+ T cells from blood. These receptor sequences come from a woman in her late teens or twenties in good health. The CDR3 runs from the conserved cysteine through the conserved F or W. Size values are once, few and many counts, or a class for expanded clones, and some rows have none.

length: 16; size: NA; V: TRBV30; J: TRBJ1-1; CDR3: CAWIPPGRGASTEAFF
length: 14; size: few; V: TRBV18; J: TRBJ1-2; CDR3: CASSPRDRGDGYTF
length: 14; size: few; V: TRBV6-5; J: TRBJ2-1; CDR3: CASGEGRSYNEQFF
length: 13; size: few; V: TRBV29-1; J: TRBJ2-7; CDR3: CSVEVRGINEQYF
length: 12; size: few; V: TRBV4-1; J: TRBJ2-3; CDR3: CASRGQGDTQYF
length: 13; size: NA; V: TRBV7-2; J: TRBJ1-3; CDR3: CASSLEQGNTIYF
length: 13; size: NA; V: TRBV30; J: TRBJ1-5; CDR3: CAWNPIRDQPQHF
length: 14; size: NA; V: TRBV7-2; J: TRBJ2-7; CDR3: CASSVRDRVYEQYF
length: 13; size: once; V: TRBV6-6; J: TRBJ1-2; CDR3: CASSTQGDYGYTF
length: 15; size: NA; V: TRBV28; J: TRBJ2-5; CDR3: CASSFWLAGGETQYF
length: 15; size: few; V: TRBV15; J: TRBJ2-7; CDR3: CATRQGLASPYEQYF
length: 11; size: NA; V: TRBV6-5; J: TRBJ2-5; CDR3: CASSRQETQYF
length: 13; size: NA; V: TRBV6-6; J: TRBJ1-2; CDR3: CASGVRQGDGYTF
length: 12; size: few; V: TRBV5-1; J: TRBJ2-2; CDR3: CASSLLSGELFF
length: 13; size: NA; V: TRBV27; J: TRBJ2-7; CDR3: CASSPPGEGEQYF
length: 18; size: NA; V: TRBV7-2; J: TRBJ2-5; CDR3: CASSLGGLAGGVGETQYF
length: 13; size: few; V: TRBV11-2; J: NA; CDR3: CASSSVAGDEQYF
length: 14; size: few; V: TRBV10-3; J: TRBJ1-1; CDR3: CAISEITGGAEAFF
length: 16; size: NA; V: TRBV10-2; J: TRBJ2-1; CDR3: CASSPGTSLKNNEQFF
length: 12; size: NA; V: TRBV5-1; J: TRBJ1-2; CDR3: CASSPRGDRYTF
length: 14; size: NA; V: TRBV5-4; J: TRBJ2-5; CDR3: CASSLAGVEATQYF
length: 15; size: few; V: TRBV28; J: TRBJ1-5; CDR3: CASSFSGQENQPQHF
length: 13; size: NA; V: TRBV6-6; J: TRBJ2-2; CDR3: CASSRTQTRELFF
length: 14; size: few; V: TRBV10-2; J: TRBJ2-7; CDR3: CASSESGRDYEQYF
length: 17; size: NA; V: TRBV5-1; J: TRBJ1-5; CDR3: CASSSGLGGSGNQPQHF
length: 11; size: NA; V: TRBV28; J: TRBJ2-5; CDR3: CASSLQGTQYF
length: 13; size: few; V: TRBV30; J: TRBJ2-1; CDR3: CAGTSVSYNEQFF
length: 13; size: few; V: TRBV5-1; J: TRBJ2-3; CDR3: CASGGTDRDTQYF
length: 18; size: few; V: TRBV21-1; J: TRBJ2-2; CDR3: CASSKGSGILKNTGELFF
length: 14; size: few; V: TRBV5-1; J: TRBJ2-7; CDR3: CASSLEGQGNEQYF
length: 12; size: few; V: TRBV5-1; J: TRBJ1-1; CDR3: CASSELGTEAFF
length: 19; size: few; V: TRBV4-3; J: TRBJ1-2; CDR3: CASSRVRGQLSTLVYGYTF
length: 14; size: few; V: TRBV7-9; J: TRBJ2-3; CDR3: CASSAGGTPDTQYF
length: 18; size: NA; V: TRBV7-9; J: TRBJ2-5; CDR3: CASSPTPGLAGEHETQYF
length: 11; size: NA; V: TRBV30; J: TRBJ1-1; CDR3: CAGQVNTEAFF
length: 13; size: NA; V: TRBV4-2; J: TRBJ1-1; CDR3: CASSQNRAPGAFF
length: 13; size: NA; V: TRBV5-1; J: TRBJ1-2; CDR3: CASSLQGTDGYTF
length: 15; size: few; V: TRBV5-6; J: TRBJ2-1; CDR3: CASSLYRTTYNEQFF
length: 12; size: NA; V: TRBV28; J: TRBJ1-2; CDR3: CASRRQGNGYTF
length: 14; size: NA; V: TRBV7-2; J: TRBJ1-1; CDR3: CASSLGQGIFEAFF
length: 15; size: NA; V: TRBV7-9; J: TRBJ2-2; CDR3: CASSLGDSHTGELFF
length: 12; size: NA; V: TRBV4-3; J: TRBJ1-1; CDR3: CASSQEQGRAFF
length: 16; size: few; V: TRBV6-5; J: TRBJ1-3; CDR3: CASSSHREYSGNTIYF
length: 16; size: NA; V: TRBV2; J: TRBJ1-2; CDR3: CASSGTGGPLTYGYTF
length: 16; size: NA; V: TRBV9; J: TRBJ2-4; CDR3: CASSVGGLAGGNIQYF
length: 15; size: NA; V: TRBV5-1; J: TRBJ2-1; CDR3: CASSLLAGRHNEQFF
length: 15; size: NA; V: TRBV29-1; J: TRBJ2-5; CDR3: CSVEVRTATRFGQYF
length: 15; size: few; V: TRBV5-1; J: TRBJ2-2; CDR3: CASSLDSGTTGELFF
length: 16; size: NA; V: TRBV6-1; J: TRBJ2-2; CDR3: CASSEVAGKVSGELFF
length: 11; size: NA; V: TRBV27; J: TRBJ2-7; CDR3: CASKSSYEQYF
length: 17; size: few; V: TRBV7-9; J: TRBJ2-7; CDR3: CASSLSNAGSLIYEQYF
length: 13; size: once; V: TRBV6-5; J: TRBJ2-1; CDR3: CASSSGAYNEQFF
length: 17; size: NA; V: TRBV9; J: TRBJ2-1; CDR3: CASSPGGGTSADNEQFF